This T cell receptor (beta chain) was recovered during a study of T cells in narcolepsy. Study-level background: Healthy controls were enrolled alongside patients with narcolepsy type 1 or type 2. Study-wide results and caveats: Comparing one patient's CSF and blood CD4+ clonotypes highlighted HCRT- and TRIB2-specific autoreactive clonotypes.

Concerning this clone itself: No antigen is known for it.

Profiled with immunoSEQ multiplex PCR; TCRdb holds only in-frame clones, not every one. The data contain 27,000 or so clones, roughly four fifths of them singletons. The CDR3 consists of 12 residues. V dropped 5 bases and J dropped 4 bases, with 11 bases sitting between them. Germline V gives CDR1 GTSNPN, CDR2 SVGIG (reference sequence). The chain is built from TRBV30 and TRBJ1-1, with a possible D match to TRBD1 (5 bases). The TCR sequence derives from a human donor with narcolepsy. Sequenced: CD45RA- memory CD4+ T cells from PBMCs. This CDR3 reads CAWSHQGTEAFF. CDR3 coding DNA: TGTGCCTGGTCCCACCAGGGCACTGAAGCTTTCTTT. Combining the CDR3 with reference TRBV30 and TRBJ1-1 gives the whole variable domain SQTIHQWPATLVQPVGSPLSLECTVEGTSNPNLYWYRQAAGRGLQLLFYSVGIGQISSEVPQNLSASRPQDRQFILSSKKLLLSDSGFYLCAWSHQGTEAFFGQGTRLTVV.